This T cell receptor beta chain appears in the sequencing data of a study of technical replicates of blood from a few donors. Deletions cut 8 bases from V and 6 bases from J, with 16 bases between. CDR1 KGHSH and CDR2 LQKENI come from the germline V gene. CDR3 length: 14 residues. The repertoire was sequenced with immunoSEQ multiplex PCR; TCRdb's copy has only in-frame clones and lacks some. The sample consists of some 87,000 clones, around 97% of them appearing once. The source is a human donor in good health. The chain uses TRBV18 and TRBJ2-2; a possible D gene is TRBD2 (6 bases). The sequencing input was T cells isolated from PBMCs. The CDR3 sequence: CASPGTPGAGELFF. In DNA, the CDR3 is TGTGCCAGCCCAGGGACTCCGGGGGCCGGGGAGCTGTTTTTT.